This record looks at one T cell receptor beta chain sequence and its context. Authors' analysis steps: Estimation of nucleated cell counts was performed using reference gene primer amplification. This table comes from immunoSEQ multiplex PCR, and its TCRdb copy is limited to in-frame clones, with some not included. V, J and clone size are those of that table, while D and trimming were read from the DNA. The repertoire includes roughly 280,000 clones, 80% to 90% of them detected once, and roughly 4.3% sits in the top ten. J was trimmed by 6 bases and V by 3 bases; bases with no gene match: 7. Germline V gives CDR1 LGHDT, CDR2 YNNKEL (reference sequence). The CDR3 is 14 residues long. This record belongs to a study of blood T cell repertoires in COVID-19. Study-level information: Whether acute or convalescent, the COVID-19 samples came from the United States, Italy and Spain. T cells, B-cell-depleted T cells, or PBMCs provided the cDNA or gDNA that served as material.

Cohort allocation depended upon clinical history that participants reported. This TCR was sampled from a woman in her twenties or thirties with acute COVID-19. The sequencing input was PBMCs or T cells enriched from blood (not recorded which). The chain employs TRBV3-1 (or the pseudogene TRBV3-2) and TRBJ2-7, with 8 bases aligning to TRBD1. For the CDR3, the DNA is TGTGCCAGCAGCCAGGCTCAGGGGGCCGGCGAGCAGTACTTC. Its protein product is CASSQAQGAGEQYF.